The following is a T cell receptor beta chain sequence with its context. This record comes from a study of blood T cell repertoires in COVID-19. Looking at the study overall: From the United States, Italy and Spain came samples of acute and convalescent COVID-19. PBMCs, B-cell-depleted T cells, or T cells were the source of the cDNA or gDNA that made up the material.

The Seattle patients joined while their infection was active and were tracked longitudinally afterward. Germline V lookup: CDR1 SGHDN, CDR2 FVKESK. The CDR3 runs 14 residues. V gave up 0 bases and J gave up 3 bases; unmatched junction bases: 2. Authors' data handling: Reference gene primer amplification gave nucleated cell count estimates. Only in-frame clones appear in the TCRdb table, and some are missing; sequencing was by immunoSEQ multiplex PCR. V and J calls and clone size are as listed in that table; D and trimming were resolved from the DNA. The sample lists roughly 260,000 clones, about nine tenths occurring once.

The specimen sequenced was peripheral blood. The source of this sequence is a woman in her twenties or thirties with COVID-19, enrolled during active disease. The chain has TRBV14 and TRBJ2-7, with TRBD1 matching over 7 bases. Written as DNA, the CDR3 is TGTGCCAGCAGCCAAGAATGGGACAGCTACGAGCAGTACTTC. Encoded protein: CASSQEWDSYEQYF.